This T cell receptor (beta chain) was profiled in a study of T-cell reconstitution after alpha-beta-depleted transplantation in children (dated by TCRdb to about 2016). Context from the whole study: Using TCR repertoire profiling, the study quantitatively followed how T-cell immune reconstitution unfolded in children after TCRalphabeta/CD19-depleted allogeneic hematopoietic cell transplantation. The research as a whole found: In some patients, high TCRbeta diversity at day 60 was attributed to recipient T cells and intrathymic progenitors that had survived conditioning. The frequencies of hyperexpanded clones fell over the following months, and after one year, T-cell counts and TCRbeta diversity were mostly attributed to newly produced T cells. About two months after transplant, the apparently early recovery of alphabetaT-cell counts reportedly depended on just several hundred clones that had expanded rapidly and came from non-depleted graft cells.

The treatment or condition label here, explained by the study, means: allogeneic hematopoietic cell transplantation with graft depleted of TCRalphabeta T cells and CD19 B cells. The transplant recipients were children given TCRalphabeta/CD19-depleted allogeneic hematopoietic cell grafts. A word on this clonotype: Its antigen is currently not known. No quality values exist for individual bases; no much larger clone is one base distant.

Including the terminal cysteine and phenylalanine, the CDR3 comprises 13 residues. The read is trimmed to its CDR3 DNA, 39 bases read in frame from base 1. V loses 4 bases of germline sequence and J loses 10 bases, and the interval between the two ends is 14 bases. CDR1 and CDR2 were assigned from the germline V gene as SNHLY and FYNNEI. Libraries were prepared through PCR. Sequencing was performed on an Illumina HiSeq 2500. Molecular barcoding was employed in the preparation of TCR libraries, with unique molecular identifiers being used to normalize TCRbeta repertoire quantification. TCRdb itself trimmed the public reads at Q25 with fastp, ran MiXCR and retained productive beta chains. Each CDR3 protein appears once, grouped with its most common genes and DNA. The sample table records about 420,000 distinct CDR3 sequences; around 16% of these occur just once. Roughly 29% of the sample belongs to the ten largest clones.

The rearrangement joined TRBV2 to TRBJ2-1; the best D guess is TRBD2, with 5 bases matching. The sequence was collected from a boy under two years old who had a stem cell transplant for Wiskott-Aldrich syndrome, so the T cells may come from the graft donor. Here the sequenced sample was PBMCs, mostly from graft donor cells, taken 360 days after TCRalphabeta/CD19-depleted stem cell transplant. The sequenced DNA: TGTGCCAGCAGTGGGTCGACTACCAGGGAGCAGTTCTTC. It is translated as CASSGSTTREQFF.